The present TCR beta chain was sequenced within a study of CD8 T cells in ankylosing spondylitis. Study conclusions and caveats: Reportedly, significant enrichment of disease-linked clones occurred in matched ankylosing spondylitis synovial fluid. Blood of patients with ankylosing spondylitis appeared to be characterized by a TCR beta motif of eight highly homologous variants.

Preparation of TCR beta libraries was done by quantitative 5'-RACE with molecular barcodes. TCRdb analysed the 5' RACE reads with MiXCR anew, one entry per CDR3 protein. The data show 450,000 to 550,000 distinct CDR3 sequences, over 4% seen once. Germline values: CDR1 SGHTA, CDR2 FQGNSA. The CDR3 extends over 15 amino acids. Trimming took off 5 bases at V and 5 bases at J, with 17 bases between the two ends. Of note for this clonotype: Its antigen is unidentified.

The sequencing sample was made of blood, either unsorted or a sorted T cell fraction (not recorded which). The TCR sequence derives from a male donor with ankylosing spondylitis. The J gene is TRBJ2-3, the V gene TRBV7-2; D is ambiguous. The CDR3 coding sequence is TGTGCCAGCAGCCCCGGCGTGTCCAAGCAAGATACGCAGTATTTT. The encoded protein is CASSPGVSKQDTQYF.